The sequence of this T cell receptor (beta chain) was determined in a study of T cell responses to AZD1222 COVID-19 vaccine. Findings of the study overall: Clonal diversity was possibly underestimated, and white British individuals and females predominated among donors. Seropositivity was recorded at baseline in only 6 or 7 AZD1222 recipients. Spike-specific TCR depth and breadth grew after two AZD1222 doses. Samples come after the peak T cell response, not at day 14.

Concerning this clone itself: Antigen unknown.

The CDR3 loop spans 17 amino acids. CDR1 KGHDR and CDR2 SFDVKD come from the germline V gene. V lost 6 bases to trimming and J lost 3 bases; unmatched junction nucleotides: 10. Generated by immunoSEQ multiplex PCR, the TCRdb table keeps only in-frame clones and is missing some. The data show 120,000 or so clones, more than 85% seen once. The sequences come from peripheral blood, collected on day 0 of MenACWY control vaccination. The receptor was isolated from an adult in good health. This chain joins TRBV24-1 and TRBJ2-7; 13 bases are shared with TRBD2. The CDR3 region has the DNA TGTGCCACCAGTCCAGGGACTAGCGGGGCTGAGGGCTACGAGCAGTACTTC. Its translation is CATSPGTSGAEGYEQYF.